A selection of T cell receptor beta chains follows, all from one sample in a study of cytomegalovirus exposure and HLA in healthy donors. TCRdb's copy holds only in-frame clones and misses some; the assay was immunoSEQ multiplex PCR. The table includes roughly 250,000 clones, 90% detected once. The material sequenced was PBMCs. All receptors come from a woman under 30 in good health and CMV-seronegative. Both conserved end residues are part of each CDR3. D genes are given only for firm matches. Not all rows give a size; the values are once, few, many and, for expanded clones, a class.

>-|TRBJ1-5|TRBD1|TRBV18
TGTGCCAGCTCACCCCGACAGGGAGATGGCAATCAGCCCCAGCATTTT
CASSPRQGDGNQPQHF
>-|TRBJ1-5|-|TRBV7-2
TGTGCCAGCAGCTCGACATCAAGCAATCAGCCCCAGCATTTT
CASSSTSSNQPQHF
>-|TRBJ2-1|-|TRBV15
TGTGCCACCAGAGTTTCGTCCGCCGGTGAGCAGTTCTTC
CATRVSSAGEQFF
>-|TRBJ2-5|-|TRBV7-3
TGTGCCAGCAGCTTAAGACGAGGAGAGACCCAGTACTTC
CASSLRRGETQYF
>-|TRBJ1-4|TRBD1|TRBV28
TGTGCCAGCAGCTCAGGACAGGTCGATAATGAAAAACTGTTTTTT
CASSSGQVDNEKLFF
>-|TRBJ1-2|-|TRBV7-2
TGTGCCAGCAGCCGGCGCATTGACAGGTTCTATGGCTACACCTTC
CASSRRIDRFYGYTF
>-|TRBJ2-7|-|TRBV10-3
TGTGCCACCTCGGGACTCATGAGCTCCTACGAGCAGTACTTC
CATSGLMSSYEQYF
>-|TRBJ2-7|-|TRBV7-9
TGTGCCAGCAGCTTACGCTCTGGGACATCGTACGAGCAGTACTTC
CASSLRSGTSYEQYF
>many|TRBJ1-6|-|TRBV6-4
TGTGCCAGCAGTGTCGGGACAAATTCACCCCTCCACTTT
CASSVGTNSPLHF
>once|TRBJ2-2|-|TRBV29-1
TGCAGCGTTGAATCAGGGGCCGGGGAGCTGTTTTTT
CSVESGAGELFF
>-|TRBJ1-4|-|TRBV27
TGTGCCAGCAAACCACAGGGTACAACTAATGAAAAACTGTTTTTT
CASKPQGTTNEKLFF
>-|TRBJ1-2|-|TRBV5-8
TGTGCCAGCAGCTTGGACAGGCCGGTTTATGGCTACACCTTC
CASSLDRPVYGYTF
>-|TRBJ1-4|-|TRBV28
TGTGCCAGCAGTTTTTACCTCCGCCGGCAGGCGAATAATGAAAAACTGTTTTTT
CASSFYLRRQANNEKLFF
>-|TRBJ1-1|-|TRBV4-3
TGCGCCAGCAGCCCCGGAATAGGAGGGAGTTTGGTGGCGAACACTGAAGCTTTCTTT
CASSPGIGGSLVANTEAFF
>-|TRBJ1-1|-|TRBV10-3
TGTGCCACCATGAATCGGGAGAGGAACACTGAAGCTTTCTTT
CATMNRERNTEAFF
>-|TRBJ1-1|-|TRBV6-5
TGTGCCAGCAGTAATTTTAGATTAGCTTTCTTT
CASSNFRLAFF
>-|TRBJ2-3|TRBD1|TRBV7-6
TGTGCCACCCTACAACAGGGGTCTAGCACAGATACGCAGTATTTT
CATLQQGSSTDTQYF
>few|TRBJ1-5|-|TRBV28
TGTGCCAGCAGTTTAAATCATGGGGGCAACAATCAGCCCCAGCATTTT
CASSLNHGGNNQPQHF
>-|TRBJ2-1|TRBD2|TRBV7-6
TGTGCCAGCAGCCCGGAGAGCGGGGGGTACGAGAATGAGCAGTTCTTC
CASSPESGGYENEQFF
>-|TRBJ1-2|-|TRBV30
TGTGCCTGGGAAAAAGTGTTTAGGAGTAACTTCTTTGGCTACACCTTC
CAWEKVFRSNFFGYTF
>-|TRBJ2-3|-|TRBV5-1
TGCGCCAGCAGCTTGAACTACAATCCCACAGATACGCAGTATTTT
CASSLNYNPTDTQYF
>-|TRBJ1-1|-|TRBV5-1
TGCGCCAGCAGCAGAACAGGGTACACTGAAGCTTTCTTT
CASSRTGYTEAFF
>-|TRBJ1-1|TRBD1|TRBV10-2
TGCGCCAGCAGTGAGGGACAGGGAGAAGCTTTCTTT
CASSEGQGEAFF
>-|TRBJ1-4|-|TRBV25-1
TGTGCCAGCAGTGAATACCTCGGGACGGACCGTACAGGGGAAAAACTGTTTTTT
CASSEYLGTDRTGEKLFF